Below, 12 T cell receptor beta chains from the same sample are listed, as sequenced in a study of CD8+ T cells in alopecia areata. Treatment in this sample: oral pan-JAK inhibitor, 5-10 mg twice daily. Investigators isolated RNA and reverse transcribed it into cDNA to act as the sequencing template. The data were produced by immunoSEQ multiplex PCR, yet TCRdb's version contains in-frame clones alone and is incomplete. The table records around 190,000 clones, around 65% of them present only once. The sample consisted of CD4+ T cells sorted from blood, taken at week 4, from a patient treated with tofacitinib. The receptors originated from a human donor with alopecia areata.

V usage is TRBV25-1 and J usage is TRBJ2-3, with 7 nucleotides matching TRBD2. Germline assignment: CDR1 MGHDK and CDR2 SYGVNS. The CDR3 extends over 14 amino acids. Trimming cost V 6 bases and J 12 bases; bases outside gene matches: 15. The DNA for the CDR3 is TGTGCCAGCAGCGAGGGGAGACGGGGGGTCTTCCAGTATTTT. This sequence encodes CASSEGRRGVFQYF.

The chain recombines TRBV19 with TRBJ1-2, with 10 bases matching TRBD1. The V segment lost 6 bases and the J segment 3 bases; nucleotides outside the gene matches: 7. The CDR3 sequence is 15 residues long. Germline V CDR1 and CDR2: LNHDA, SQIVND (reference sequence). The CDR3 DNA reads TGTGCCAGTAGGCCCGGGGGACAGGGGCACTATGGCTACACCTTC. Protein sequence: CASRPGGQGHYGYTF.

The CDR3 protein is CATSTRGAGEPLHF. The CDR3 DNA reads TGTGCCACCAGCACACGGGGGGCGGGAGAGCCCCTCCACTTT. The rearrangement links TRBV15 to TRBJ1-6, with D maybe TRBD1 (6 bases). The CDR3 is made up of 14 amino acids. Germline V gene data show CDR1 as LNHNV and CDR2 as YYDKDF (reference sequence). V lost 4 bases to trimming and J lost 13 bases, with 17 bases between them.

This clone was picked up a small number of times. The chain uses TRBV2 and TRBJ1-6, with 9 bases identical to TRBD1. Germline assignment: CDR1 SNHLY and CDR2 FYNNEI. Trimming at V came to 6 bases and at J to 6 bases, leaving 3 bases not matched to a gene. The CDR3 is 14 amino acids. CDR3 nucleotides: TGTGCCAGCAGCCTGACAGGGGGTAATTCACCCCTCCACTTT. Protein product: CASSLTGGNSPLHF.

The rearrangement uses TRBV23-1 and TRBJ2-3, with TRBD1 matching 7 bases. TRBV23-1 is filed as an ORF, its function uncertain. CDR3 size: 15 residues. The J segment lost 4 bases and the V segment lost 8 bases, leaving 12 bases of the junction unmatched. CDR3 coding DNA: TGCGCCAGCCAGGGCGGACAGGCGAGAGCAGATACGCAGTATTTT. Translation: CASQGGQARADTQYF.

The chain recombines TRBV27 with TRBJ2-2; perhaps TRBD2 as D (6 bases). The CDR3 is 14 residues long. In germline, CDR1 is MNHEY, CDR2 SMNVEV (reference sequence). V lost 2 bases to trimming and J lost 7 bases, with 11 bases between them. The CDR3 sequence is CASSLREAHGELFF. The CDR3 DNA reads as TGTGCCAGCAGTTTAAGGGAGGCCCACGGGGAGCTGTTTTTT.

V usage is TRBV7-6 and J usage is TRBJ2-1; D remains ambiguous. The CDR3 spans 13 residues. Looked up from germline, CDR1 is SGHVS and CDR2 is FNYEAQ. V dropped 4 bases and J dropped 5 bases, with 9 bases sitting between them. Written as DNA, the CDR3 is TGTGCCAGCAGCTCCTCCCCACACAATGAGCAGTTCTTC. Residues: CASSSSPHNEQFF.

J is TRBJ2-3 and V is TRBV5-1; either TRBD1 or TRBD2 may fit D (5 bases each). CDR1 SGHRS and CDR2 YFSETQ come from the germline V gene. V lost 4 bases, J lost 6 bases, and 12 bases lay in between. The CDR3 contains 13 residues. The DNA of the CDR3 is TGCGCCAGCAGCACGGGGACGGACGATACGCAGTATTTT. Its protein product is CASSTGTDDTQYF.

The genes are TRBV19 and TRBJ1-5; no firm D call. This CDR3 is 13 amino acids long. Trimming removed 4 bases from V and 7 bases from J, with 11 bases in between. The germline V gene encodes CDR1 LNHDA and CDR2 SQIVND (reference sequence). Here the CDR3 reads CASSSQEFQPQHF. The CDR3, as DNA: TGTGCCAGTAGTAGTCAGGAATTCCAGCCCCAGCATTTT.

V is TRBV5-1 and J is TRBJ1-3, with D perhaps matching TRBD1 (5 bases). Germline CDR1 and CDR2: SGHRS and YFSETQ. The CDR3 has 16 residues. V was pared by 4 bases and J by 4 bases, with 18 bases between. The CDR3: CASSDHFGGFGNTIYF. The CDR3 DNA reads TGCGCCAGCAGCGACCACTTCGGGGGATTCGGAAACACCATATATTTT. Supplemented by reference TRBV5-1 and TRBJ1-3, the full variable domain reads KAGVTQTPRYLIKTRGQQVTLSCSPISGHRSVSWYQQTPGQGLQFLFEYFSETQRNKGNFPGRFSGRQFSNSRSEMNVSTLELGDSALYLCASSDHFGGFGNTIYFGEGSWLTVV.

The rearrangement links TRBV20-1 to TRBJ2-1; TRBD1 matches 9 bases. The CDR3 loop spans 10 amino acids. The junction had 4 bases not matched to a gene; V was cut back by 5 bases and J by 14 bases. Per germline, CDR1 DFQATT and CDR2 SNEGSKA (reference sequence). CDR3: CSAGGDREFF. DNA of the CDR3: TGCAGTGCTGGGGGGGACAGGGAGTTCTTC.

Here the CDR3 reads CSDPRTGQLYEQYF. CDR3 DNA sequence: TGCAGCGACCCTAGGACAGGGCAACTCTACGAGCAGTACTTC. This sequence joins TRBV29-1 and TRBJ2-7; 8 bases are shared with TRBD1. The germline CDR1 and CDR2 sequences are SQVTM and ANQGSEA. Trimming at V came to 7 bases and at J to 3 bases, leaving 11 bases not matched to a gene. This CDR3 is built from 14 residues.